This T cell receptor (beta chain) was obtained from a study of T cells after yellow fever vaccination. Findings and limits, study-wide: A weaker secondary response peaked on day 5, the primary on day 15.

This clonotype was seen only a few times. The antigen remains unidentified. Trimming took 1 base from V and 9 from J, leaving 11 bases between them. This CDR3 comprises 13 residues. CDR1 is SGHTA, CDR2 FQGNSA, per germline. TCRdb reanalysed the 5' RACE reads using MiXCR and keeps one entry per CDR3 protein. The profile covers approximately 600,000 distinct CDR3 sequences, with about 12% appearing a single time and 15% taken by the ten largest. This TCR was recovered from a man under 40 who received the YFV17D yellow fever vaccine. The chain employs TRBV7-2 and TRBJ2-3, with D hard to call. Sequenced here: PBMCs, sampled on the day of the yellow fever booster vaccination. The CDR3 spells CASSLVRADTQYF. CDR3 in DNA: TGTGCCAGCAGCTTAGTAAGGGCCGACACGCAGTATTTT.